Shown below are 21 T cell receptor beta chains from a single sample sequenced in a study of blood T cell repertoires in COVID-19. Produced via immunoSEQ multiplex PCR; TCRdb's table is partial and in-frame only. The data hold 340,000 or so clones, with around 86% observed a single time. Sequenced sample: peripheral blood. The receptors were gathered from a man aged 50-60 years with active or convalescent COVID-19.

V usage is TRBV28 and J usage is TRBJ2-7, with 8 bases aligning to TRBD2. CDR1 is MDHEN, CDR2 SYDVKM, per germline. V shed 5 bases and J 6 bases; nucleotides not matched to a gene: 12. The CDR3 consists of 15 residues. CDR3 bases: TGTGCCAGCAGTAGTACCGGGACTAGAGGTGGCGAGCAGTACTTC. Protein: CASSSTGTRGGEQYF.

The V gene is TRBV5-1, the J gene TRBJ1-2, with D uncertain. The CDR3 has 14 amino acids. Germline V gives CDR1 SGHRS, CDR2 YFSETQ. V lost 0 bases and J lost 4, with 10 bases in between. CDR3 nucleotides: TGCGCCAGCAGCTTGGAAGCAGGTTTCTATGGCTACACCTTC. Residues: CASSLEAGFYGYTF.

This clone has more than one count but fewer than ten. In the same sample, other DNA sequences code for this CDR3. The V and J genes are TRBV24-1 and TRBJ2-5; D is uncertain. Trimming took 5 bases from V and 1 from J, leaving 4 bases between them. Per the germline V gene, CDR1 is KGHDR and CDR2 is SFDVKD. The CDR3 runs 12 residues. CDR3 residues: CATSGSQETQYF. CDR3 bases: TGTGCCACCAGTGGCAGCCAAGAGACCCAGTACTTC.

The chain employs TRBV6-5 and TRBJ2-4, with D perhaps TRBD2 (5 bases). The CDR3 has 12 amino acids. V shed 2 bases and J shed 7 bases, with 6 bases lying between them. The germline CDR1 and CDR2 sequences are MNHEY and SVGAGI. The CDR3 DNA reads as TGTGCCAGCAGTTACAGGGAGAACATTCAGTACTTC. As protein: CASSYRENIQYF.

The gene calls are TRBV30 and TRBJ1-6; 9 bases line up with TRBD1. J gave up 2 bases and V 4 bases, and 9 bases lay outside the gene matches. The CDR3 runs 17 residues. From germline, CDR1 is GTSNPN and CDR2 SVGIG (reference sequence). CDR3 coding DNA: TGTGCCTGGACTCCGGGACAGGGTTTCACCTATAATTCACCCCTCCACTTT. Translating gives CAWTPGQGFTYNSPLHF.

V gene TRBV7-6 combines with J gene TRBJ2-1, with 9 bases aligning to TRBD2. CDR3 length equals 15 residues. The trim removed 5 bases at V and 4 bases at J, leaving 6 bases unmatched. CDR1 and CDR2 (germline): SGHVS, FNYEAQ. DNA for the CDR3: TGTGCCAGCAGCGCCGGCGCGGGGGGGTACAATGAGCAGTTCTTC. Amino acids: CASSAGAGGYNEQFF.

This rearrangement joins TRBV7-2 to TRBJ2-6; 7 bases align to TRBD2. The CDR3 has 17 amino acids. CDR1 SGHTA and CDR2 FQGNSA come from the germline V gene. Losses at the gene ends were 5 bases for V and 2 bases for J; bases not matched to a gene: 9. The CDR3 sequence is CASSPRRGSPGANVLTF. The CDR3, as DNA: TGTGCCAGCAGCCCCAGGCGGGGGTCACCTGGGGCCAACGTCCTGACTTTC. Filled out from reference TRBV7-2 and TRBJ2-6, the complete variable domain reads GAGVSQSPSNKVTEKGKDVELRCDPISGHTALYWYRQSLGQGLEFLIYFQGNSAPDKSGLPSDRFSAERTGGSVSTLTIQRTQQEDSAVYLCASSPRRGSPGANVLTFGAGSRLTVL.

V gene TRBV18 combines with J gene TRBJ1-1; TRBD1 matches 9 bases. The V segment lost 6 bases and the J segment 5 bases; nucleotides outside the gene matches: 16. The germline V gene has CDR1 KGHSH and CDR2 LQKENI. The CDR3 is 17 residues long. For the CDR3, the DNA is TGTGCCAGCTCCCTCGGATCCTTAGGACAGGGGAGGACTGAAGCTTTCTTT. Amino acid sequence: CASSLGSLGQGRTEAFF.

In its sample, this clone was seen once. V usage is TRBV19 and J usage is TRBJ1-1; perhaps TRBD1 as D (5 bases). Per the germline V gene, CDR1 is LNHDA and CDR2 is SQIVND (reference sequence). The CDR3 length is 14 residues. Trimming removed 3 bases from V and 0 bases from J, with 8 bases in between. In nucleotides, the CDR3 is TGTGCCAGTAGTATGGCAGGGATGAACACTGAAGCTTTCTTT. Translating it yields CASSMAGMNTEAFF.

The chain joins TRBV5-4 to TRBJ1-2; D ambiguous. From germline, CDR1 is SGHNT and CDR2 YYREEE (reference sequence). V was clipped by 4 bases and J by 4 bases, with 8 bases between them. This CDR3 is 12 amino acids long. For the CDR3, the DNA is TGTGCCAGCAGCCTCGGGAGCTATGGCTACACCTTC. This codes for CASSLGSYGYTF.

V and J are TRBV5-1 and TRBJ2-7; D may be TRBD1 (5 bases). Germline V CDR1 and CDR2: SGHRS, YFSETQ. This CDR3 is 16 amino acids long. Trimming took off 0 bases at V and 3 bases at J, with 16 bases between the two ends. CDR3 residues: CASSLARAFGDYEQYF. CDR3 nucleotide sequence: TGCGCCAGCAGCTTGGCCAGGGCTTTTGGGGACTACGAGCAGTACTTC. Looking up the rest from reference TRBV5-1 and TRBJ2-7 gives the full variable domain: KAGVTQTPRYLIKTRGQQVTLSCSPISGHRSVSWYQQTPGQGLQFLFEYFSETQRNKGNFPGRFSGRQFSNSRSEMNVSTLELGDSALYLCASSLARAFGDYEQYFGPGTRLTVT.

CDR3 amino acids: CASSYSYGTGLSYEQYF. The CDR3 DNA is TGTGCCAGCAGTTACTCTTATGGGACAGGCCTCTCCTACGAGCAGTACTTC. The V and J genes are TRBV6-2 or TRBV6-3 and TRBJ2-7; TRBD1 matches at 8 bases. V shed 0 bases and J 0 bases; nucleotides not matched to a gene: 7. The CDR3 has 17 amino acids. Germline CDR1 and CDR2: MNHEY and SVGEGT.

This rearrangement joins TRBV7-9 to TRBJ2-1; 7 nucleotides match TRBD1. This CDR3 has 13 residues. The germline CDR1 and CDR2 sequences are SEHNR and FQNEAQ (reference sequence). V shed 3 bases, J shed 5 bases, and the junction held 1 base outside the gene matches. This CDR3 is CASSLGQHNEQFF. The CDR3 DNA reads as TGTGCCAGCAGCTTGGGACAGCACAATGAGCAGTTCTTC.

This chain joins TRBV6-1 and TRBJ2-1; TRBD2 agrees at 8 bases. J gave up 9 bases and V 3 bases, and 10 bases lay outside the gene matches. The CDR3 length is 15 residues. CDR1 MNHNS and CDR2 SASEGT come from the germline V gene. CDR3 bases: TGTGCCAGCAGTGATGGGACTAGGGCCCGTGGTGAGCAGTTCTTC. Its protein product is CASSDGTRARGEQFF.

This clone has only one observation. The J gene is TRBJ2-1, the V gene TRBV2; TRBD2 agrees at 8 bases. CDR3 length: 14 residues. CDR1 is SNHLY and CDR2 is FYNNEI in the germline V gene. The V segment lost 6 bases and the J segment 6 bases; nucleotides outside the gene matches: 7. CDR3 nucleotide sequence: TGTGCCAGCAGCCGGGGACTAGGGGGCAATGAGCAGTTCTTC. Its translation: CASSRGLGGNEQFF.

V and J are TRBV19 and TRBJ1-5; 9 bases line up with TRBD1. Germline V lookup: CDR1 LNHDA, CDR2 SQIVND (reference sequence). J was trimmed by 1 base and V by 6 bases; bases with no gene match: 4. This CDR3 has 15 residues. This CDR3 reads CASRPDRGSNQPQHF. CDR3 in DNA: TGTGCCAGTAGGCCTGACAGGGGGAGCAATCAGCCCCAGCATTTT.

The chain has TRBV5-1 and TRBJ1-2; D uncertain. The CDR3 length is 15 residues. The germline V and J ends were trimmed by 0 bases and 3 bases, with 12 bases remaining between them. Germline-derived CDR1 and CDR2 are SGHRS and YFSETQ. Here the CDR3 DNA reads TGCGCCAGCAGCTTGGACGGAGATCCCTACTATGGCTACACCTTC. Translating it yields CASSLDGDPYYGYTF. The whole variable domain, filled in from reference TRBV5-1 and TRBJ1-2, reads KAGVTQTPRYLIKTRGQQVTLSCSPISGHRSVSWYQQTPGQGLQFLFEYFSETQRNKGNFPGRFSGRQFSNSRSEMNVSTLELGDSALYLCASSLDGDPYYGYTFGSGTRLTVV.

The rearrangement links TRBV12-3 or TRBV12-4 to TRBJ1-6; 9 bases are a match to TRBD1. V gave up 5 bases and J gave up 13 bases; unmatched junction bases: 6. This CDR3 region has 13 residues. This CDR3 reads CASSGQGRAPLHF. CDR3 in DNA: TGTGCCAGCAGTGGACAGGGGCGGGCTCCCCTCCACTTT.

The chain employs TRBV10-3 and TRBJ2-2; TRBD1 agrees at 9 bases. The CDR3 has 20 amino acids. From germline, CDR1 is ENHRY and CDR2 SYGVKD. V lost 4 bases, J lost 2 bases, and 17 bases stayed unmatched. CDR3 coding DNA: TGTGCCATCAGTGCCGGACCCCGGGGGACAGGGTGGGGAAACACCGGGGAGCTGTTTTTT. It translates to CAISAGPRGTGWGNTGELFF.

The V call is TRBV30, the J call TRBJ1-5; D uncertain. CDR1 and CDR2 (germline): GTSNPN, SVGIG (reference sequence). This CDR3 is built from 15 residues. V gave up 2 bases and J gave up 7 bases, with 18 bases separating them. The CDR3 sequence: CAWSNAGRPLQPQHF. CDR3 DNA: TGTGCCTGGAGTAATGCCGGGAGGCCGCTCCAGCCCCAGCATTTT.

This clone was found a few times. This sequence joins TRBV30 and TRBJ1-6, with D unclear. Between the trimmed V and J ends, which lost 1 base and 8 bases, there was a span of 9 bases. The CDR3 loop spans 13 amino acids. Germline V lookup: CDR1 GTSNPN, CDR2 SVGIG (reference sequence). CDR3 loop: CAWSGLEDSPLHF. The CDR3, as DNA: TGTGCCTGGAGTGGGCTTGAGGATTCACCCCTCCACTTT.